The 13 T cell receptor beta chains presented below share a single source sample, sequenced in a study of graft-versus-host responses after intestinal transplantation. Sequencing used immunoSEQ multiplex PCR; TCRdb keeps in-frame clones, though not all of them. The sample includes approximately 100,000 clones, around 88% of them seen just once. The sample was PBMCs, taken 255 days after intestinal transplant. The receptors here all came from a human patient who received an intestinal transplant, so some T cells may come from the graft donor.

This chain joins TRBV15 and TRBJ2-7, with TRBD2 identical over 12 bases. The ends lost 8 bases at V and 4 bases at J; junction bases unmatched: 3. Germline V gene data show CDR1 as LNHNV and CDR2 as YYDKDF (reference sequence). This CDR3 is 13 amino acids long. The CDR3 DNA is TGTGCCACCTCGACTAGCGGGAGATACGAGCAGTACTTC. Encoded protein: CATSTSGRYEQYF. The entire variable domain, with the rest obtained from reference TRBV15 and TRBJ2-7, is as follows: DAMVIQNPRYQVTQFGKPVTLSCSQTLNHNVMYWYQQKSSQAPKLLFHYYDKDFNNEADTPDNFQSRRPNTSFCFLDIRSPGLGDTAMYLCATSTSGRYEQYFGPGTRLTVT.

This chain's CDR3 is CASSPLAGVTNEQFF. CDR3 bases: TGTGCCAGCAGCCCCCTAGCGGGGGTCACCAATGAGCAGTTCTTC. This chain uses TRBV4-2 with TRBJ2-1, with TRBD2 matching over 10 bases. The CDR3 runs to 15 residues. Germline assignment: CDR1 LGHNA and CDR2 YNFKEQ. V lost 4 bases to trimming and J lost 6 bases; unmatched junction nucleotides: 6.

The chain couples TRBV6-5 to TRBJ2-2, with D uncertain. The CDR3 covers 15 residues. Germline V lookup: CDR1 MNHEY, CDR2 SVGAGI. Trimming removed 2 bases from V and 2 bases from J, with 9 bases in between. In DNA form, the CDR3 reads TGTGCCAGCAGTTACCGTGCCGGTAACACCGGGGAGCTGTTTTTT. This gives the protein CASSYRAGNTGELFF.

J is TRBJ1-2 and V is TRBV6-1; D perhaps matches TRBD1 (6 bases). CDR3 length: 14 residues. Trimming left V 2 bases short and J 6 bases short, with 13 bases between. The germline gives CDR1 MNHNS, CDR2 SASEGT. The CDR3 spells CASSEIGGRDGYTF. CDR3 nucleotides: TGTGCCAGCAGTGAAATAGGGGGAAGGGATGGCTACACCTTC.

The table lists this clone with a count of one. The chain links TRBV5-5 to TRBJ2-3, with D possibly TRBD2 on 6 matching bases. The CDR3 loop spans 13 amino acids. Germline V gene data show CDR1 as SGHKS and CDR2 as YYEKEE (reference sequence). Trimming cost V 2 bases and J 7 bases, with 11 bases left between them. The CDR3 sequence is CASSFQGGNTQYF. Written as DNA, the CDR3 is TGTGCCAGCAGCTTCCAGGGCGGGAATACGCAGTATTTT. Together with reference TRBV5-5 and TRBJ2-3, the CDR3 gives the full variable domain: DAGVTQSPTHLIKTRGQQVTLRCSPISGHKSVSWYQQVLGQGPQFIFQYYEKEERGRGNFPDRFSARQFPNYSSELNVNALLLGDSALYLCASSFQGGNTQYFGPGTRLTVL.

This clone appeared a single time. The chain uses TRBV6-1 and TRBJ1-5, with D hard to call. The CDR3 is 13 residues long. V dropped 4 bases and J dropped 6 bases, with 10 bases sitting between them. The germline V gene has CDR1 MNHNS and CDR2 SASEGT. The CDR3 here is CASSARTVQPQHF. The DNA of the CDR3 is TGTGCCAGCAGTGCTAGGACGGTTCAGCCCCAGCATTTT.

The genes are TRBV19 and TRBJ2-1; 11 bases fit TRBD1. This CDR3 comprises 15 residues. The V and J ends lost 6 bases and 7 bases, in that order; junction bases with no gene match: 8. Germline V gives CDR1 LNHDA, CDR2 SQIVND (reference sequence). CDR3 DNA sequence: TGTGCCAGTAGGCTGGGACAGGGGGAGGCGAATGAGCAGTTCTTC. This encodes CASRLGQGEANEQFF.

The V gene is TRBV11-3, the J gene TRBJ1-1; TRBD1 matches 7 bases. This CDR3 spans 15 amino acids. The germline gives CDR1 SGHNT, CDR2 YENEEA. V dropped 1 base and J dropped 5; count of bases not matched to a gene: 7. CDR3 in amino acids: CASSLAQGVKTEAFF. In DNA form, the CDR3 reads TGTGCCAGCAGCTTAGCTCAGGGGGTAAAAACTGAAGCTTTCTTT.

This clone occurred a few times. The genes are TRBV13 and TRBJ1-3; the D gene is possibly TRBD1 (6 bases). CDR1 and CDR2 (germline): PRHDT, FYEKMQ (reference sequence). Trimming shortened V by 4 bases and J by 3 bases, and 16 bases separated the two germline ends. The CDR3 is 16 amino acids. CDR3 nucleotides: TGTGCCAGCAGCTCGCAGGGGATCGAGGGTGGAAACACCATATATTTT. This translates into CASSSQGIEGGNTIYF.

A few counts support this clone. This chain uses TRBV29-1 with TRBJ1-2; D is perhaps TRBD1 (6 bases). The CDR3 length is 11 residues. V lost 5 bases, J lost 7 bases, and 11 bases lay in between. CDR1 is SQVTM and CDR2 is ANQGSEA in the germline V gene. For the CDR3, the DNA is TGCAGCGTTCCGACAGGAATTGGCTACACCTTC. As protein: CSVPTGIGYTF.

The rearrangement uses TRBV29-1 and TRBJ2-1, with 10 bases identical to TRBD1. The V gene end was trimmed by 1 base and the J gene end by 13 bases; junction bases not matched to a gene: 19. CDR3 length: 17 residues. CDR1 and CDR2 from the germline V gene are SQVTM and ANQGSEA. The CDR3 DNA follows: TGCAGCGTTGAAGTGGGGTTTGACAGGGGGCAAAAAGGGAGACAGTTCTTC. This encodes CSVEVGFDRGQKGRQFF.

The rearrangement uses TRBV28 and TRBJ2-2, with D tentatively TRBD1 (6 bases). There are 15 residues in the CDR3. Per the germline V gene, CDR1 is MDHEN and CDR2 is SYDVKM. The V end was cut by 3 bases, the J end by 3 bases, with 11 bases between. The CDR3 DNA sequence: TGTGCCAGCAGTTTTGGGGGCAGTGACACCGGGGAGCTGTTTTTT. It yields the protein CASSFGGSDTGELFF.

This chain links TRBV13 with TRBJ1-1; D gene unclear. Germline CDR1 and CDR2: PRHDT and FYEKMQ (reference sequence). CDR3 size: 13 residues. V lost 1 base and J 1 base, leaving 4 bases between the germline ends. The CDR3 reads CASSLAGNTEAFF. CDR3 DNA: TGTGCCAGCAGCTTAGCGGGGAACACTGAAGCTTTCTTT.